The 17 T cell receptor beta chains below come from one sample, sequenced in a study of tumor-infiltrating lymphocytes in oesophageal squamous cell carcinoma. Via MiXCR, TCRdb re-called the PCR reads, giving one row per CDR3 protein. The repertoire holds 15,000 to 20,000 distinct CDR3 sequences, around 40% seen once, with about 30% in the top ten. Sequencing input: normal esophageal tissue next to the tumor. The receptor source for this set is a female donor with esophageal squamous cell carcinoma.

The rearrangement uses TRBV7-2 and TRBJ2-7; D uncertain. V lost 2 bases, J lost 0 bases, and 11 bases lay in between. Germline V gene lookup returns CDR1 SGHTA and CDR2 FQGNSA. CDR3 length: 15 amino acids. This CDR3 reads CASSLTTKPSYEQYF. The DNA of the CDR3 is TGTGCCAGCAGCTTAACAACAAAACCCTCCTACGAGCAGTACTTC.

The V and J genes are TRBV7-8 and TRBJ2-1; D gene unclear. The length of the CDR3 is 15 residues. Germline lookup yields CDR1 SGHVS and CDR2 FQNEAQ. The V gene lost 5 bases and the J gene lost 0 bases, with 11 bases spanning the gap. The CDR3 sequence: CASSNTRVSYNEQFF. CDR3 nucleotide sequence: TGTGCCAGCAGCAACACTCGCGTCTCCTACAATGAGCAGTTCTTC.

The V gene is TRBV28, the J gene TRBJ2-3; 7 nucleotides match TRBD2. CDR1 is MDHEN and CDR2 is SYDVKM in the germline V gene. The V segment lost 7 bases and the J segment 1 base; nucleotides outside the gene matches: 5. The CDR3 has 14 residues. CDR3 coding DNA: TGTGCCAGCACTATCCTAGCGGGCACAGATACGCAGTATTTT. As protein: CASTILAGTDTQYF.

This clonotype was recorded many times. The chain has TRBV7-2 and TRBJ2-7; D may be TRBD1 (5 bases). Trimming took off 3 bases at V and 7 bases at J, with 13 bases between the two ends. The CDR3 is made up of 13 amino acids. Germline V lookup: CDR1 SGHTA, CDR2 FQGNSA. CDR3 DNA sequence: TGTGCCAGCAGCTTCCAGATAAGGACAGAGCAGTACTTC. The encoded protein is CASSFQIRTEQYF. The entire variable domain, with the rest obtained from reference TRBV7-2 and TRBJ2-7, is as follows: GAGVSQSPSNKVTEKGKDVELRCDPISGHTALYWYRQSLGQGLEFLIYFQGNSAPDKSGLPSDRFSAERTGGSVSTLTIQRTQQEDSAVYLCASSFQIRTEQYFGPGTRLTVT.

In this sample, this clonotype turned up many times. J is TRBJ2-1 and V is TRBV28; 8 bases are shared with TRBD2. J gave up 2 bases and V 5 bases, and 2 bases lay outside the gene matches. The germline gives CDR1 MDHEN, CDR2 SYDVKM. This CDR3 has 14 amino acids. The chain's CDR3 is CASSPGGTYNEQFF. CDR3 DNA: TGTGCCAGCAGTCCGGGGGGGACCTACAATGAGCAGTTCTTC.

The sample holds many counts of this clonotype. The gene calls are TRBV28 and TRBJ2-1; D gene uncertain. Germline lookup yields CDR1 MDHEN and CDR2 SYDVKM. Trimming removed 10 bases at V and 3 bases at J, with 7 bases between. This CDR3 is 11 amino acids long. CDR3 protein: CATYHYNEQFF. CDR3 DNA: TGTGCCACCTACCACTACAATGAGCAGTTCTTC.

This clonotype qualifies as medium-sized. The chain recombines TRBV5-4 with TRBJ2-5, with 10 bases aligning to TRBD1. Per germline, CDR1 SGHNT and CDR2 YYREEE (reference sequence). The V segment lost 4 bases and the J segment 1 base; nucleotides outside the gene matches: 7. This CDR3 region has 16 residues. The CDR3 protein is CASSSPGQGFQETQYF. As DNA, the CDR3 is TGTGCCAGCAGCAGTCCGGGACAGGGGTTCCAAGAGACCCAGTACTTC.

The sample holds many counts of this clonotype. The rearrangement links TRBV28 to TRBJ1-1; tentatively, D is TRBD1 (5 bases). The CDR3 contains 16 residues. Germline CDR1 MDHEN, CDR2 SYDVKM. Deletions cut 7 bases from V and 3 bases from J, with 21 bases between. The CDR3: CASNEPVGQGDTEAFF. As DNA, the CDR3 is TGTGCCAGCAACGAGCCGGTCGGGCAGGGAGACACTGAAGCTTTCTTT.

The V call is TRBV11-1, the J call TRBJ2-3, with a possible D match to TRBD1 (5 bases). The V end lost 3 bases, the J end lost 3 bases, and 10 bases lay between the germline ends. The germline V gene encodes CDR1 SGHAT and CDR2 FQDESV (reference sequence). CDR3 length: 14 amino acids. The CDR3 region is CASSFGQGTDTQYF. The DNA for the CDR3 is TGTGCCAGCAGCTTCGGGCAGGGAACAGATACGCAGTATTTT. The whole variable domain, remainder taken from reference TRBV11-1 and TRBJ2-3, is EAEVAQSPRYKITEKSQAVAFWCDPISGHATLYWYRQILGQGPELLVQFQDESVVDDSQLPKDRFSAERLKGVDSTLKIQPAELGDSAMYLCASSFGQGTDTQYFGPGTRLTVL.

The chain has TRBV7-3 and TRBJ2-1; D unclear. TRBJ1-1 explains the end of the DNA better; the J call may be wrong. This CDR3 comprises 13 residues. CDR1 is SGHTA, CDR2 FQGTGA, per germline. The DNA of the CDR3 is TGTGCCAGCAGCTTATCAGGGAACACTGAAGCTTTCTTT. Translation gives CASSLSGNTEAFF.

The gene calls are TRBV7-2 and TRBJ2-7; D may be TRBD2 (6 bases). Deletions cut 6 bases from V and 6 bases from J, with 12 bases between. Germline loops: CDR1 SGHTA, CDR2 FQGNSA. The CDR3 spans 12 residues. In DNA form, the CDR3 reads TGTGCCAGCAGGGCCGGGGGTTTCGAGCAGTACTTC. It specifies CASRAGGFEQYF.

This sequence joins TRBV7-2 and TRBJ2-5; D gene uncertain. The CDR3 contains 13 residues. Germline-derived CDR1 and CDR2 are SGHTA and FQGNSA. Trimming took off 5 bases at V and 1 base at J, with 8 bases between the two ends. This CDR3 reads CASSALTQETQYF. As DNA, the CDR3 is TGTGCCAGCAGCGCTTTGACCCAAGAGACCCAGTACTTC.

The V and J genes are TRBV7-8 and TRBJ2-5; 12 positions match TRBD2. This CDR3 spans 17 amino acids. V shed 2 bases, J shed 5 bases, and the junction held 9 bases outside the gene matches. CDR1 and CDR2 (germline): SGHVS, FQNEAQ. The CDR3 reads CASSLRPSGGAGETQYF. Here the CDR3 DNA reads TGTGCCAGCAGCTTAAGGCCTAGCGGGGGGGCCGGGGAGACCCAGTACTTC.

The CDR3 reads CASSLGARGFHEQYF. In nucleotides, the CDR3 is TGTGCCAGCAGCTTAGGTGCCAGGGGGTTCCACGAGCAGTACTTC. This chain links TRBV11-3 with TRBJ2-3; TRBD1 matches 7 bases. The assigned J gene may be wrong: the sequence end matches TRBJ2-7 better. The germline V gene has CDR1 SGHNT and CDR2 YENEEA. The CDR3 runs 15 residues.

This clonotype appeared many times. This chain joins TRBV4-1 and TRBJ1-3, with 7 bases lining up with TRBD1. The V gene's germline CDR1 is MGHRA and CDR2 YSYEKL. Unmatched junction bases numbered 9, after V lost 4 bases and J lost 6 bases. The CDR3 spans 15 residues. CDR3 DNA: TGCGCCAGCAGCCTCGGGAACAGGGGCTTAAACACCATATATTTT. The encoded protein is CASSLGNRGLNTIYF.

The chain carries TRBV7-6 and TRBJ2-7, with TRBD1 as a possible D gene (6 bases). The better agreement between TRBJ2-1 and the DNA end casts doubt on the J call. Germline V lookup: CDR1 SGHVS, CDR2 FNYEAQ. CDR3 length equals 14 residues. CDR3 bases: TGTGCCAGCAGCTTAGCCACAGGGACCTACGAGCAGTTCTTC. It specifies CASSLATGTYEQFF.

This clonotype was picked up a small number of times. The rearrangement joins TRBV20-1 to TRBJ2-7; 13 bases match TRBD2. The J call could be wrong; TRBJ2-1 is a better fit for the DNA end. Germline values: CDR1 DFQATT, CDR2 SNEGSKA (reference sequence). The CDR3 extends over 14 amino acids. CDR3 region: CSAPGLAGAGEQFF. CDR3 bases: TGCAGTGCTCCTGGACTAGCGGGAGCGGGTGAGCAGTTCTTC.